This T cell receptor (beta chain) was retrieved from a study of identical twins. Study-wide results and limits: Model-predicted out-of-frame TCR alpha sharing fell below observed values in monozygotic twins. It was cross-sectional statistical analysis, not following the same donors, that the conclusions relied on. Fewer insertions characterized abundant cord blood beta clonotypes, whereas memory repertoires showed none.

Template switching created a universal primer site, and the cDNA included unique molecular identifiers. TCRdb re-called the 5' RACE reads through MiXCR, storing one row per CDR3 protein. The repertoire holds hundreds of thousands of distinct CDR3 sequences, with approximately 6.1% as singletons. On this clonotype itself: What it recognizes is unknown. Possible read error: a much larger clone is one base away.

The V gene end was trimmed by 3 bases and the J gene end by 2 bases; junction bases not matched to a gene: 2. Per germline, CDR1 SGHRS and CDR2 YFSETQ. There are 13 residues in the CDR3. The J gene is TRBJ2-7, the V gene TRBV5-1; 7 bases align to TRBD1. The sequence was obtained from a man between 18 and 35 years old in good health. The sequenced material came from naive T cells sorted from blood. DNA of the CDR3: TGCGCCAGCAGCTGGGACAGACCCTACGAGCAGTACTTC. This codes for CASSWDRPYEQYF.